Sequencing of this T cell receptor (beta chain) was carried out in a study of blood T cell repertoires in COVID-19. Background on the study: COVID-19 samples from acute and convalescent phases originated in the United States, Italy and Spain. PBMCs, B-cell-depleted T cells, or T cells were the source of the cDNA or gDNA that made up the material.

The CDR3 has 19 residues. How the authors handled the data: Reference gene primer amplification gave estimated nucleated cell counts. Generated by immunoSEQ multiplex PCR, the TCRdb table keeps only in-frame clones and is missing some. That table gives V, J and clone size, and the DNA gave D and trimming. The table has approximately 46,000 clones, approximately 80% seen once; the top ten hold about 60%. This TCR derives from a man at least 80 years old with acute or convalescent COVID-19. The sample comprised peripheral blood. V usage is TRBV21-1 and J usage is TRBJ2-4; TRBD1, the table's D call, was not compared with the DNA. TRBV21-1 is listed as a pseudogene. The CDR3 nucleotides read TGTGCCAGCAACGACCCTAGGACAGGGAAGTTGAAAGCCAAAAACATTCAGTACTTC. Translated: CASNDPRTGKLKAKNIQYF.